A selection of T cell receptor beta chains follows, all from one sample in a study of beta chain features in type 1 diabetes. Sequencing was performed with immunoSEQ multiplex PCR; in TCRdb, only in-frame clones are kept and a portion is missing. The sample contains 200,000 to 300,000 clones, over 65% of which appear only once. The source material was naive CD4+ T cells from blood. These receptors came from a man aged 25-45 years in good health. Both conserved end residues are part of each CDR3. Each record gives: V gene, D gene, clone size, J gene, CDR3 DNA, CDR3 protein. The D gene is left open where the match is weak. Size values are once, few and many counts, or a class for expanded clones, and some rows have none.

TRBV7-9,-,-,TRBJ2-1,TGTGCCAGCAGCTTAGGTTATTCGGGCGATGAGCAGTTCTTC,CASSLGYSGDEQFF
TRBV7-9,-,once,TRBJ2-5,TGTGCCAGCAGCTTAGTAGGGGGAGAGACCCAGTACTTC,CASSLVGGETQYF
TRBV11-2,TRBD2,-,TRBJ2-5,TGTGCCAGCAGCCCAGCGGGGGGACAAGAGACCCAGTACTTC,CASSPAGGQETQYF
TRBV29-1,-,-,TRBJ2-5,TGCAGCGCCTTCGAGGTGAGACAAGAGACCCAGTACTTC,CSAFEVRQETQYF
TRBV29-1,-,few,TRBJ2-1,TGCAGCGTTTACGTGCTCGGGGACAATGAGCAGTTCTTC,CSVYVLGDNEQFF
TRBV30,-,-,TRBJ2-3,TGTGCCTGGAGTGTGGGGAAAGCCAGCACAGATACGCAGTATTTT,CAWSVGKASTDTQYF
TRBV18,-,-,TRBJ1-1,TGTGCCAGCTCACCACACGTGAACACTGAAGCTTTCTTT,CASSPHVNTEAFF
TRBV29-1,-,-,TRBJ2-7,TGCAGCGCCGAGGGCCTGAGCTCCTACGAGCAGTACTTC,CSAEGLSSYEQYF
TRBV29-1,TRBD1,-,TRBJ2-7,TGCAGCGTACGGGACAGCTCCTACGAGCAGTACTTC,CSVRDSSYEQYF
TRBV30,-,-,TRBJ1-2,TGTGCCGGAACTCACGAGGAGGGAGGCGGCTATGGCTACACCTTC,CAGTHEEGGGYGYTF
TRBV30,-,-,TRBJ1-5,TGTGCCTGGAGTCGGGACAACAATCAGCCCCAGCATTTT,CAWSRDNNQPQHF
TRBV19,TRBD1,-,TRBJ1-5,TGTGCCAGCGGGCCGGGACAGGGGAATCAGCCCCAGCATTTT,CASGPGQGNQPQHF
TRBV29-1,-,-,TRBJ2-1,TGCAGCGTGGGTACTAGTTATAACAATGAGCAGTTCTTC,CSVGTSYNNEQFF
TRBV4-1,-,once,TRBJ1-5,TGCGCCAGCAGCCAAGGGCAGGGACAACATAGCAATCAGCCCCAGCATTTT,CASSQGQGQHSNQPQHF
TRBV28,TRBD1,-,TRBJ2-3,TGTGCCAGCAGGTCTCGACAGGGGGCAACAGATACGCAGTATTTT,CASRSRQGATDTQYF
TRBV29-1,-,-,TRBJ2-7,TGCAGCGTTACTCAGGGGCTTTTGGACGAGCAGTACTTC,CSVTQGLLDEQYF
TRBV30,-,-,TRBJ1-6,TGTGCCTGGAGTTCTTCGGGGGGCGCTGGGTCACCCCTCCACTTT,CAWSSSGGAGSPLHF
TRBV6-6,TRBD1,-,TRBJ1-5,TGTGCCAGCAGTTACTCGACAGGGGTCAATCAGCCCCAGCATTTT,CASSYSTGVNQPQHF
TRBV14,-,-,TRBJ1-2,TGTGCCAGCAGCCCCAACGGGCCCTTCTATGGCTACACCTTC,CASSPNGPFYGYTF
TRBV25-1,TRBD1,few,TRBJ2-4,TGTGCCAGCAGTGACCCGGGACAGGGGCTAGCCAAAAACATTCAGTACTTC,CASSDPGQGLAKNIQYF
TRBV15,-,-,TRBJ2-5,TGTGCCACCAGCAACCCCCAAGAGACCCAGTACTTC,CATSNPQETQYF
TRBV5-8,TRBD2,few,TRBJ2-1,TGTGCCAGCAGATGGCGGGAGTCCACGGTCTTC,CASRWRESTVF
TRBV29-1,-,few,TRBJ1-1,TGCAGCGTTGCAGGGGTTTTGAACACTGAAGCTTTCTTT,CSVAGVLNTEAFF
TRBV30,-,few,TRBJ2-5,TGTGCCTGGAGACTACTAGCTTTAGAGACCCAGTACTTC,CAWRLLALETQYF
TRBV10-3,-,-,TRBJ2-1,TGTGCCATCAGTGAGTCTGGGAATGAGCAGTTCTTC,CAISESGNEQFF
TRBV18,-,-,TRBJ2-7,TGTGCCAGCTCACCACCGGGCAGCGACTACGAGCAGTACTTC,CASSPPGSDYEQYF
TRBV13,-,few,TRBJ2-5,TGTGCCAGCAGCTTATTCAGGGGAGAGACCCAGTACTTC,CASSLFRGETQYF
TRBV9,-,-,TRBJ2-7,TGTGCCAGCAGCGTAGACGAAGGCCCCTACGAGCAGTACTTC,CASSVDEGPYEQYF
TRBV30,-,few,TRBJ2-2,TGTGCCTGGAGGATAGCGACCTCAGACACCGGGGAGCTGTTTTTT,CAWRIATSDTGELFF
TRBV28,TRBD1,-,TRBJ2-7,TGTGCCAGCAAAAACTTTAGGACAGGGGTTTACGAGCAGTACTTC,CASKNFRTGVYEQYF
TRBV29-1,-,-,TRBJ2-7,TGCAGCGTCGCCGACAGGTTAAGACCATCTGGCGAGCAGTACTTC,CSVADRLRPSGEQYF
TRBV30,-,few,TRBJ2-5,TGTGCCTGGAATTCACAGGGAGGCCAAGAGACCCAGTACTTC,CAWNSQGGQETQYF
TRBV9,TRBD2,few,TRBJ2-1,TGTGCCAGCAGCGTAGTTGCGGGAGGGCCCTACAATGAGCAGTTCTTC,CASSVVAGGPYNEQFF
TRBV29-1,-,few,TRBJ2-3,TGCAGCGTTGAAGGGACTCCCTCTAGCACAGATACGCAGTATTTT,CSVEGTPSSTDTQYF
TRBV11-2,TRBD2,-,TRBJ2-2,TGTGCCAGCAGGGTACCGGGACTAGCTCCGAGCGGGGGGGCCGGGGAGCTGTTTTTT,CASRVPGLAPSGGAGELFF
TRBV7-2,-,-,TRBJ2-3,TGTGCCAGCAGCTTAGGGAAGAACACGCAGTATTTT,CASSLGKNTQYF
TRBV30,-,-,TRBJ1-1,TGTGCCTGGAGTGTATTAGGTTTCGACACTGAAGCTTTCTTT,CAWSVLGFDTEAFF
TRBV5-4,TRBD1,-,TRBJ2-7,TGTGCCAGCAGCTTCGGACAGGACGGGAACGAGCAGTACTTC,CASSFGQDGNEQYF
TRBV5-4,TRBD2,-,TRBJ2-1,TGTGCCAGCAGCTTGGGAGCGGGAGGCAATTACAATGAGCAGTTCTTC,CASSLGAGGNYNEQFF
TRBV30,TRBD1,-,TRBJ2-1,TGTGCCTGGAGACCGCGGTTGGAGACAGGGGCCTACAATGAGCAGTTCTTC,CAWRPRLETGAYNEQFF